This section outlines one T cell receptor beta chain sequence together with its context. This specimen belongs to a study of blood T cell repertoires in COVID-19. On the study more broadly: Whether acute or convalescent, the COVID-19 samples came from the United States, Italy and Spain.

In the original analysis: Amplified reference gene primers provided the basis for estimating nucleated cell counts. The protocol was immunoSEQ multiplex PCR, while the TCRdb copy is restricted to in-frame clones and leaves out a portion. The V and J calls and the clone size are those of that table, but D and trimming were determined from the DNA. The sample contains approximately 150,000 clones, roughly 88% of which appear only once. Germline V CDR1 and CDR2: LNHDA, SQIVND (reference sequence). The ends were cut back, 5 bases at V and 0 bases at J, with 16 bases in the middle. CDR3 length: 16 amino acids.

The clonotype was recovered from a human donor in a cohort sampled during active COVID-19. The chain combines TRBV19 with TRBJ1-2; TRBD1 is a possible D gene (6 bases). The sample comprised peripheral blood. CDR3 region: CASSGGGSFPNYGYTF. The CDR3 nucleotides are TGTGCCAGTAGTGGCGGGGGCTCCTTTCCTAACTATGGCTACACCTTC.